This T cell receptor (beta chain) was sequenced for a study of OX40 agonist ivuxolimab in advanced cancers. Study-level information: Ivuxolimab, an antibody acting as an agonist of OX40 (CD134), was used to treat patients. Patients enrolled in dose escalation were diagnosed with hepatocellular carcinoma, melanoma, renal cell or head and neck cancer. A history of anti-PD-1, anti-PD-L1 or anti-CTLA-4 therapy was acceptable, and roughly 40% had some. Study results and limitations: Expanded clones were, on average, more numerous among CD8+ T cells than CD4+.

Germline V CDR1 and CDR2: SNHLY, FYNNEI. The CDR3 spans 15 residues. J gave up 5 bases and V 4 bases, and 5 bases lay outside the gene matches. Concerning this clone: Its target is not known.

Libraries were prepared by immunoSEQ multiplex PCR; TCRdb keeps only in-frame clonotypes and omits some of them. This sample has about 15,000 clones; approximately 86% occur once, and the top ten carry roughly 0.7%. The receptor's source is an adult with an advanced solid tumor such as melanoma, head and neck, liver or kidney cancer. The genes are TRBV2 and TRBJ2-5; 12 bases line up with TRBD1. Sequenced here: CD4+ or CD8+ T cells sorted from blood, sampled in a trial of the OX40 agonist ivuxolimab. The CDR3: CASSGDRGHLETQYF. CDR3 nucleotide sequence: TGTGCCAGCAGTGGGGACAGGGGGCATCTGGAGACCCAGTACTTC.